Listed here are 9 T cell receptor beta chains from one sample, sequenced in a study of T cells in Graves' hyperthyroidism and ophthalmopathy. Amplification of TCR beta CDR3 regions was performed using RNA transcripts as template. In the first-round RT-PCR of the TCR CDR3, the HTBI primer set was used. From the multiplex PCR reads, TCRdb called clonotypes with MiXCR, one entry per CDR3 protein. The data hold about 620,000 distinct CDR3 sequences, with around 15% observed a single time. Source material: blood. Every receptor here comes from a woman aged 25-40 years with Graves' hyperthyroidism.

This clonotype was detected a few times. The chain combines TRBV29-1 with TRBJ2-3; TRBD2 might be the D (6 bases). Germline CDR1 SQVTM, CDR2 ANQGSEA. The CDR3 runs to 14 residues. V dropped 8 bases and J dropped 2 bases, with 17 bases sitting between them. CDR3 nucleotide sequence: TGCAGCTCACGACATTGGGGGGACACAGATACGCAGTATTTT. Translating it yields CSSRHWGDTDTQYF.

This rearrangement joins TRBV14 to TRBJ2-5; 7 bases agree with TRBD1. The CDR3 is 15 residues long. Trimming at V came to 7 bases and at J to 1 base, leaving 9 bases not matched to a gene. Looked up from germline, CDR1 is SGHDN and CDR2 is FVKESK. CDR3 in DNA: TGTGCCAGCACCTCACAGGGGTCAACCCAAGAGACCCAGTACTTC. Amino acids: CASTSQGSTQETQYF.

Details on this clonotype: It is likely a read error, because the conserved phenylalanine at the end of the CDR3 is missing. The CDR3, as DNA: TGCAGCGTTTGGACTAGCGAAAACACCGGGGAGCTGTTTTCT. It translates to CSVWTSENTGELFS. The chain combines TRBV29-1 with TRBJ2-2; TRBD2 matches at 9 bases. The CDR3 spans 14 residues. The germline gives CDR1 SQVTM, CDR2 ANQGSEA. Trimming took 5 bases from V and 2 from J; bases not matched to a gene: 3.

This clonotype was found many times. CDR3 coding DNA: TGTGCCAGCAGTCCGGCGGACCCCTACGAGCAGTACTTC. Translating it yields CASSPADPYEQYF. V gene TRBV28 combines with J gene TRBJ2-7; D not certain. Looked up from germline, CDR1 is MDHEN and CDR2 is SYDVKM. V was clipped by 5 bases and J by 2 bases, with 10 bases between them. This CDR3 spans 13 amino acids.

The sample holds a few counts of this clonotype. The rearrangement joins TRBV6-4 to TRBJ2-1, with a possible D match to TRBD1 (6 bases). The CDR3 contains 13 residues. The germline V gene encodes CDR1 MRHNA and CDR2 SNTAGT. V lost 2 bases and J 5 bases, leaving 7 bases between the germline ends. CDR3 loop: CASSDRDNNEQFF. CDR3 coding DNA: TGTGCCAGCAGTGACCGGGACAACAATGAGCAGTTCTTC.

This clonotype was seen many times. The rearrangement joins TRBV25-1 to TRBJ2-1, with D perhaps TRBD1 (6 bases). The CDR3 has 17 residues. Germline V gene sequence: CDR1 MGHDK, CDR2 SYGVNS. With 3 bases removed from V and 0 bases from J, the gap between germline ends came to 15 bases. In DNA, the CDR3 is TGTGCCAGCAGTGAGGACTCGACGGACAGCTCCTACAATGAGCAGTTCTTC. Translating gives CASSEDSTDSSYNEQFF.

This clonotype was detected ten times or more. V and J are TRBV5-1 and TRBJ2-5; the D gene is possibly TRBD2 (5 bases). Per germline, CDR1 SGHRS and CDR2 YFSETQ. CDR3 length: 15 amino acids. The V and J ends lost 4 bases and 5 bases respectively, with 18 bases between them. The CDR3: CASSPRSGIGETQYF. The CDR3 bases are TGCGCCAGCAGCCCCCGTTCCGGGATCGGGGAGACCCAGTACTTC.

V gene TRBV4-1 combines with J gene TRBJ1-1; tentative D call: TRBD1 (6 bases). The length of the CDR3 is 14 residues. Trimming pared 3 bases from V and 4 bases from J, leaving 12 bases between. Germline V lookup: CDR1 MGHRA, CDR2 YSYEKL. CDR3 coding DNA: TGCGCCAGCAGCCAGGCTAGACAGGCCACTGAAGCTTTCTTT. Translating it yields CASSQARQATEAFF.

This clonotype was seen ten or more times. V and J are TRBV7-8 and TRBJ2-7; D is perhaps TRBD2 (5 bases). Looked up from germline, CDR1 is SGHVS and CDR2 is FQNEAQ. Trimming left V 2 bases short and J 7 bases short, with 9 bases between. CDR3 size: 12 residues. For the CDR3, the DNA is TGTGCCAGCAGCTTATCGGGGATGGAGCAGTACTTC. Translated: CASSLSGMEQYF.